The 13 T cell receptor beta chains below all came from one sample that was sequenced in a study of blood T cell repertoires in COVID-19. Libraries were prepared by immunoSEQ multiplex PCR; TCRdb keeps only in-frame clonotypes and omits some of them. The repertoire has 160,000 or so clones, roughly 90% of them found once; the top ten carry about 3.9%. Sequencing was performed on peripheral blood. The source is a woman aged 60-70 years who had recovered from COVID-19.

The chain uses TRBV28 and TRBJ2-2; D remains unclear. Germline-derived CDR1 and CDR2 are MDHEN and SYDVKM. V lost 7 bases, J lost 4 bases, and 7 bases lay in between. The CDR3 covers 12 residues. The CDR3 here is CASIPGTGELFF. The CDR3 nucleotides read TGTGCCAGCATACCCGGCACCGGGGAGCTGTTTTTT.

This sequence joins TRBV10-3 and TRBJ2-2, with 8 bases aligning to TRBD2. Trimming took 4 bases from V and 0 from J; bases not matched to a gene: 7. CDR3 length: 17 amino acids. The germline V gene has CDR1 ENHRY and CDR2 SYGVKD. The CDR3 nucleotides read TGTGCCATCAGTGGGGTAGCGGGGACCACGAACACCGGGGAGCTGTTTTTT. Its protein is CAISGVAGTTNTGELFF.

A few counts support this clone. This chain connects TRBV5-5 to TRBJ2-7, with 9 bases lining up with TRBD1. V shed 4 bases, J shed 4 bases, and the junction held 6 bases outside the gene matches. The CDR3 spans 14 residues. Germline V gives CDR1 SGHKS, CDR2 YYEKEE (reference sequence). The CDR3 nucleotides are TGTGCCAGCAGCCTCCGACAGGGGGGGTACGAGCAGTACTTC. It yields the protein CASSLRQGGYEQYF.

This chain links TRBV7-8 with TRBJ1-5; D is unclear. Trimming took 1 base from V and 2 from J, leaving 6 bases between them. This CDR3 comprises 14 residues. Germline V CDR1 and CDR2: SGHVS, FQNEAQ. DNA for the CDR3: TGTGCCAGCAGCTTAGTCTTAGGCAATCAGCCCCAGCATTTT. Its translation is CASSLVLGNQPQHF.

The table lists this clone with a count of one. This chain uses TRBV18 with TRBJ2-1; TRBD2 agrees at 15 bases. This CDR3 is built from 15 residues. The germline gives CDR1 KGHSH, CDR2 LQKENI. The junction had 3 bases not matched to a gene; V was cut back by 7 bases and J by 5 bases. CDR3 in amino acids: CASYGTSGGNNEQFF. The CDR3 DNA reads as TGTGCCAGCTACGGGACTAGCGGGGGGAACAATGAGCAGTTCTTC.

The chain links TRBV5-1 to TRBJ1-5; D remains ambiguous. The CDR3 has 14 amino acids. V gave up 0 bases and J gave up 6 bases, with 10 bases separating them. Germline V gene data show CDR1 as SGHRS and CDR2 as YFSETQ. The CDR3 reads CASSLAHGAQPQHF. The CDR3 DNA reads as TGCGCCAGCAGCTTGGCTCACGGAGCTCAGCCCCAGCATTTT.

The V and J genes are TRBV3-1 (or the pseudogene TRBV3-2) and TRBJ2-3, with 11 positions matching TRBD2. Trimming at V came to 2 bases and at J to 2 bases, leaving 3 bases not matched to a gene. The germline CDR1 and CDR2 sequences are LGHDT and YNNKEL (reference sequence). CDR3 length: 16 residues. In DNA form, the CDR3 reads TGTGCCAGCAGCCAACTAGCGGGGGGCCCCACAGATACGCAGTATTTT. Amino acids: CASSQLAGGPTDTQYF.

This chain connects TRBV7-9 to TRBJ2-3, with 7 bases identical to TRBD2. The CDR3 spans 15 residues. In germline, CDR1 is SEHNR, CDR2 FQNEAQ (reference sequence). The V and J ends lost 9 bases and 2 bases, in that order; junction bases with no gene match: 11. The DNA for the CDR3 is TGTGCCAGGGTGGAAGGAGCGGGGACCACAGATACGCAGTATTTT. As protein: CARVEGAGTTDTQYF.

This rearrangement joins TRBV24-1 to TRBJ2-3; 7 nucleotides line up with TRBD2. This CDR3 contains 16 residues. CDR1 is KGHDR, CDR2 SFDVKD, per germline. V gave up 0 bases and J gave up 3 bases; unmatched junction bases: 5. The CDR3 loop reads CATSDLAFGGTDTQYF. As DNA, the CDR3 is TGTGCCACCAGTGATTTGGCCTTCGGGGGGACAGATACGCAGTATTTT.

The rearrangement uses TRBV7-6 and TRBJ2-3; TRBD2 matches 7 bases. Germline loops: CDR1 SGHVS, CDR2 FNYEAQ. The CDR3 runs to 15 residues. J lost 5 bases, V lost 5 bases, and 10 bases had no gene match. The CDR3 DNA reads as TGTGCCAGCAGCCTGTTTGGTTGGGGGGGAGATACGCAGTATTTT. Amino acids: CASSLFGWGGDTQYF.

This chain uses TRBV7-9 with TRBJ2-5, with TRBD1 as a possible D gene (5 bases). V was shortened by 7 bases and J by 5 bases, with 17 bases between the two germline ends. This CDR3 contains 14 residues. CDR1 and CDR2 from the germline V gene are SEHNR and FQNEAQ (reference sequence). This CDR3 reads CASTGLGVPETQYF. The CDR3 DNA follows: TGTGCCAGCACCGGGCTAGGGGTCCCGGAGACCCAGTACTTC.

This chain connects TRBV5-6 to TRBJ2-7; the D gene is possibly TRBD1 (6 bases). The CDR3 consists of 12 residues. Trimming removed 1 base at V and 4 bases at J, with 6 bases between. Germline-derived CDR1 and CDR2 are SGHDT and YYEEEE. The DNA for the CDR3 is TGTGCCAGCAGCTTGACAGGGTACGAGCAGTACTTC. Its translation: CASSLTGYEQYF.

The CDR3 nucleotides read TGCGCCAGCAGCACCCCGACTGGGGAGTCTGGGGCCAACGTCCTGACTTTC. Protein sequence: CASSTPTGESGANVLTF. The chain carries TRBV5-1 and TRBJ2-6, with a possible D match to TRBD2 (5 bases). Germline V lookup: CDR1 SGHRS, CDR2 YFSETQ. The length of the CDR3 is 17 residues. The V and J ends lost 4 bases and 1 base respectively, with 15 bases between them.